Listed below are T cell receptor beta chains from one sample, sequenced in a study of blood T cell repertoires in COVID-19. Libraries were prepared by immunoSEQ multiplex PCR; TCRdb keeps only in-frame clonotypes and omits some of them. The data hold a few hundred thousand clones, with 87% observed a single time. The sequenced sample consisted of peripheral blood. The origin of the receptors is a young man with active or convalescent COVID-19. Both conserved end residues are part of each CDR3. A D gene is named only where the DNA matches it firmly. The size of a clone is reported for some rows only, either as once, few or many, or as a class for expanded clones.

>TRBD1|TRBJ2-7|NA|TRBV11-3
CASSKPGQGTSEQYF
TGTGCCAGCAGCAAACCGGGACAGGGGACGTCCGAGCAGTACTTC
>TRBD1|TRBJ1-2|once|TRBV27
CASKILGQGGGGYTF
TGTGCCAGTAAAATTTTAGGACAGGGAGGTGGTGGCTACACCTTC
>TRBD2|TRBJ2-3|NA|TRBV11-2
CASSGDSGGLGTGDTQYF
TGTGCCAGCAGCGGTGATAGCGGGGGTTTAGGGACCGGGGATACGCAGTATTTT
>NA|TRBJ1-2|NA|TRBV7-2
CASSPTGGRTYYGYTF
TGTGCCAGCAGCCCGACGGGGGGGCGGACCTACTATGGCTACACCTTC
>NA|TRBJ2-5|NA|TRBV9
CASSVEGGKETQYF
TGTGCCAGCAGCGTAGAGGGGGGGAAAGAGACCCAGTACTTC
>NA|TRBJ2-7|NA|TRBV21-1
CASSLAGQGTYYEQYF
TGTGCCAGCAGCCTGGCGGGACAGGGGACATACTACGAGCAGTACTTC
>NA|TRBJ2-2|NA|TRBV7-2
CASSLNSLGELFF
TGTGCCAGCAGCTTAAACAGCCTCGGGGAGCTGTTTTTT
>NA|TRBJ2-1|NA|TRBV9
CASSVALPPKNEQFF
TGTGCCAGCAGCGTAGCCCTACCCCCTAAGAATGAGCAGTTCTTC
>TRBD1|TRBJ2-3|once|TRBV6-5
CASTLSGQGTDTQYF
TGTGCCAGCACACTTTCGGGACAGGGCACAGATACGCAGTATTTT
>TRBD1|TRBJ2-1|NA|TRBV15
CATSARTGPFYNEQFF
TGTGCCACCAGCGCCCGGACAGGACCCTTCTACAATGAGCAGTTCTTC
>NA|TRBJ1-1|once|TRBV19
CASSMGSGTEAFF
TGTGCCAGTAGTATGGGGAGTGGGACTGAAGCTTTCTTT
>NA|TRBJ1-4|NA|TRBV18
CASSPPESGPREKLFF
TGTGCCAGCTCACCCCCCGAATCTGGGCCTCGGGAAAAACTGTTTTTT
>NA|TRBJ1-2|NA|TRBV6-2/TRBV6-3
CASSSTKLNRAASGGYTF
TGTGCCAGCAGTTCCACAAAACTGAACAGGGCCGCTTCGGGTGGCTACACCTTC
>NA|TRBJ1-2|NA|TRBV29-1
CSAEGGDINYGYTF
TGCAGCGCTGAGGGGGGGGATATTAACTATGGCTACACCTTC
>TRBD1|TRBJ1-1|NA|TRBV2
CASGTAEEAFF
TGTGCCAGCGGGACAGCCGAGGAAGCTTTCTTT
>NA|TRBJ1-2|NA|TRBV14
CASSPRRFRDYGYTF
TGTGCCAGCAGCCCTCGCAGGTTTAGAGACTATGGCTACACCTTC
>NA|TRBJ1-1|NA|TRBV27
CASSLSWRGLNTEAFF
TGTGCCAGCAGTTTATCTTGGCGAGGATTGAACACTGAAGCTTTCTTT
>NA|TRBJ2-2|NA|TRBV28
CASSLWAGSPNTGELFF
TGTGCCAGCAGCCTCTGGGCCGGGAGTCCGAACACCGGGGAGCTGTTTTTT
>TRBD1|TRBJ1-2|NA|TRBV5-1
CASSALQGDNYGYTF
TGCGCCAGCAGCGCACTCCAGGGGGACAACTATGGCTACACCTTC
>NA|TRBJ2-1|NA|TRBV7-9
CASSSTGNEQFF
TGTGCCAGCAGCTCGACAGGAAATGAGCAGTTCTTC
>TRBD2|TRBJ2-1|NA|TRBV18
CASSPYPAGVSYNEQFF
TGTGCCAGCTCACCATATCCAGCGGGAGTGTCCTACAATGAGCAGTTCTTC
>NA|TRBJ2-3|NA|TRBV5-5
CASSFDSPSTDTQYF
TGTGCCAGCAGCTTTGACAGCCCTAGCACAGATACGCAGTATTTT
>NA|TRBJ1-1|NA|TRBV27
CASSRPGQLNTEAFF
TGTGCCAGCAGTCGTCCGGGACAATTGAACACTGAAGCTTTCTTT
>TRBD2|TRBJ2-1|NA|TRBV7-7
CASSSGTSGGNEQFF
TGTGCCAGCAGCTCCGGGACTAGCGGGGGTAATGAGCAGTTCTTC
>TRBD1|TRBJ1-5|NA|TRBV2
CASSGPPDRGLDQPQHF
TGTGCCAGCAGTGGCCCCCCGGACAGGGGGCTCGATCAGCCCCAGCATTTT
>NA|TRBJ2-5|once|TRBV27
CASYSGETQYF
TGTGCCAGCTATTCCGGGGAGACCCAGTACTTC
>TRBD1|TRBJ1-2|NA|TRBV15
CATSPLGTGGFYGYTF
TGTGCCACCAGTCCCCTGGGGACAGGGGGATTCTATGGCTACACCTTC
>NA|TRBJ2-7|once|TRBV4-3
CASSQDFIGLGSYEQYF
TGCGCCAGCAGCCAAGACTTCATCGGACTGGGCTCCTACGAGCAGTACTTC
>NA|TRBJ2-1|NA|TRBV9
CASSPLAASYNEQFF
TGTGCCAGCAGCCCACTAGCCGCTTCCTACAATGAGCAGTTCTTC
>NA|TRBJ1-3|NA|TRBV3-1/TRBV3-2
CASSQFVGSGNTIYF
TGTGCCAGCAGCCAATTCGTCGGCTCTGGAAACACCATATATTTT
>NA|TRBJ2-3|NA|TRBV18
CASSPSPSGTDTQYF
TGTGCCAGCTCACCATCGCCTAGCGGCACAGATACGCAGTATTTT
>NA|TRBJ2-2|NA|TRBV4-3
CASSQDVGGRGRTGELFF
TGCGCCAGCAGCCAAGATGTTGGCGGAAGAGGTCGCACCGGGGAGCTGTTTTTT
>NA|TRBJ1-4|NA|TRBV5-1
CASSSGRANEKLFF
TGCGCCAGCAGCTCCGGGAGAGCTAACGAAAAACTGTTTTTT